This T cell receptor beta chain was recorded in a study of T cell responses to AZD1222 COVID-19 vaccine. The V end was cut by 3 bases, the J end by 4 bases, with 9 bases between. This CDR3 is built from 12 residues. Germline V lookup: CDR1 GTSNPN, CDR2 SVGIG (reference sequence). Clones were read by immunoSEQ multiplex PCR, and TCRdb kept only the in-frame ones, dropping some. In the table there are under 200,000 clones, almost 90% of which are singletons. Whole-study results and caveats: Two doses of AZD1222 preceded a rise in Spike-specific TCR breadth and depth.

A note on this clone: Its target is unknown.

The chain carries TRBV30 and TRBJ1-1, with D tentatively TRBD1 (5 bases). Here the sequenced sample was peripheral blood, taken on day 0 of AZD1222 vaccination. The source is an adult in good health. Here the CDR3 DNA reads TGTGCCTGGAGCCAAACAGGCACTGAAGCTTTCTTT. Its translation is CAWSQTGTEAFF.